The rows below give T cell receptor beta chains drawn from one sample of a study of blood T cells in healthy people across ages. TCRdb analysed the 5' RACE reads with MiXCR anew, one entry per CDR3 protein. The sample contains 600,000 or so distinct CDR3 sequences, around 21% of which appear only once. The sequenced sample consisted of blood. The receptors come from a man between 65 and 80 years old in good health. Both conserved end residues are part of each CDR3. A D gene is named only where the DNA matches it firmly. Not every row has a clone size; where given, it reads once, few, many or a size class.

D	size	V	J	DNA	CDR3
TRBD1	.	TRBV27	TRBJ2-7	TGTGCCAGCATTTCTCCCCTCGGGACAGGCTACGAGCAGTACTTC	CASISPLGTGYEQYF
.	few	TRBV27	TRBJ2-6	.	CASTPYFGSGANVLAF
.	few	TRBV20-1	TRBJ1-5	TGCAGTGCTAGAGTGGGTGGTAACAATCAGCCCCAGCATTTT	CSARVGGNNQPQHF
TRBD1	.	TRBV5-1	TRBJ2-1	TGCGCCAGCAGCTTGTTGACAGGGTCTAACGGGAATGAGCAGTTCTTC	CASSLLTGSNGNEQFF
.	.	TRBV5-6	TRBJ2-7	TGTGCCAGCAGCTTGGGGGCAGGATTTTACGAGCAGTACTTC	CASSLGAGFYEQYF
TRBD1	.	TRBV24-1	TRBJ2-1	TGTGCCACCAGTGATGGACAGGGGGCGCGGAATGAGCAGTTCTTC	CATSDGQGARNEQFF
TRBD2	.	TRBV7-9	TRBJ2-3	TGTGCCAGCGATTCGGCGGGGGGACCCGGGGCGCAGTATTTT	CASDSAGGPGAQYF
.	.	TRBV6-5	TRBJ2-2	TGTGCCAGCAGCTCACCTAAAGCCGGGGAGCTGTTTTTT	CASSSPKAGELFF
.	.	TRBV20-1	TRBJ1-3	TGCAGTGCTCGGAGCAGGGTGGGGGGTGGCTCTGGAAACACCATATATTTT	CSARSRVGGGSGNTIYF
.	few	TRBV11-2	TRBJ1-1	TGTGCCAGCACCCCTTGGGTGAACACTGAAGCTTTCTTT	CASTPWVNTEAFF
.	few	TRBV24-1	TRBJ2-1	TGTGCCACCAGTGATGGGCCAGCGGCCTACAATGAGCAGTTCTTC	CATSDGPAAYNEQFF
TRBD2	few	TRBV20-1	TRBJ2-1	TGCAGTGCTCCAGAGACTAGCGGGAGACCTGGCAATGAGCAGTTCTTC	CSAPETSGRPGNEQFF
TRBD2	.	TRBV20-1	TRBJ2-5	TGCAGTGCTAGCCCCCTCGGGAGGGAGACCCAGTACTTC	CSASPLGRETQYF
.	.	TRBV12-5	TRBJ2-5	TGTGCTAGTGGTTTGGGAGCGGCCTTCCAAGAGACCCAGTACTTC	CASGLGAAFQETQYF
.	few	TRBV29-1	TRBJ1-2	TGCAGCGTTGCCCAGAAAAATAACTATGGCTACACCTTC	CSVAQKNNYGYTF
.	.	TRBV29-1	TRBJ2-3	TGCAGCGTTGTAAGGGGAGATACGCAGTATTTT	CSVVRGDTQYF
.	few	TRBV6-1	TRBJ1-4	TGTGCCAGCAGTGGGGAACAGGTAGAAAAACTGTTTTTT	CASSGEQVEKLFF
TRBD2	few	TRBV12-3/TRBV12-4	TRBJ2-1	TGTGCCAGCAGTTTACGCGGGAGAGCCTACAATGAGCAGTTCTTC	CASSLRGRAYNEQFF
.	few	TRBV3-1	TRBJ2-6	TGTGCCAGCAGCAACAGGGCCAACGTCCTGACTTTC	CASSNRANVLTF
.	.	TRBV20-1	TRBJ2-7	TGCAGTGCCCCGACTGGCGGGTTGTCCTACGAGCAGTACTTC	CSAPTGGLSYEQYF
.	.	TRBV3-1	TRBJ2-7	TGTGCCAGCAGCCTCCGGTGGGTTAGCGTGAACGAGCAGTACTTC	CASSLRWVSVNEQYF
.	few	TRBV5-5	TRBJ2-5	TGTGCCAGCAGCTCACTCGGACCACCAAGGGAGACCCAGTACTTC	CASSSLGPPRETQYF
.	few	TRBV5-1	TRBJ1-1	TGCGCCAGCAGCTTGGGACAGTACACTGAAGCTTTCTTT	CASSLGQYTEAFF
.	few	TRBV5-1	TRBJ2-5	TGCGCCAGCAGATACCAAGGTCGGCAGGCTAAAGAGACCCAGTACTTC	CASRYQGRQAKETQYF
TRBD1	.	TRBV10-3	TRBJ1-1	TGTGCCATCAGTGAGGCGGGACAGCCGAACACTGAAGCTTTCTTT	CAISEAGQPNTEAFF